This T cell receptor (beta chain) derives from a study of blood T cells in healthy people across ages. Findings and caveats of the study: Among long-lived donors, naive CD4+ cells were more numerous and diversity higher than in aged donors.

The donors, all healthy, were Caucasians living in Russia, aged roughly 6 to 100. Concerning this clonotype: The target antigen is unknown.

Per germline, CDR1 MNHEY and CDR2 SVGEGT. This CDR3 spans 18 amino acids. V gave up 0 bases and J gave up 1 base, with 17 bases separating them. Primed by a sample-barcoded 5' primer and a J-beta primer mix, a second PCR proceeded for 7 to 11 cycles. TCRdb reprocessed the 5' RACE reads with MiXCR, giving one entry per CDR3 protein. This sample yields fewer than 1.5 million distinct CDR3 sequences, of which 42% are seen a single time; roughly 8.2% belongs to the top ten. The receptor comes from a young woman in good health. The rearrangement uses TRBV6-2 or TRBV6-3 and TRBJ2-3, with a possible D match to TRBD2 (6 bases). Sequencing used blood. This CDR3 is CASSYSGILADRTDTQYF. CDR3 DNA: TGTGCCAGCAGTTACTCCGGGATTTTAGCGGACCGCACAGATACGCAGTATTTT.